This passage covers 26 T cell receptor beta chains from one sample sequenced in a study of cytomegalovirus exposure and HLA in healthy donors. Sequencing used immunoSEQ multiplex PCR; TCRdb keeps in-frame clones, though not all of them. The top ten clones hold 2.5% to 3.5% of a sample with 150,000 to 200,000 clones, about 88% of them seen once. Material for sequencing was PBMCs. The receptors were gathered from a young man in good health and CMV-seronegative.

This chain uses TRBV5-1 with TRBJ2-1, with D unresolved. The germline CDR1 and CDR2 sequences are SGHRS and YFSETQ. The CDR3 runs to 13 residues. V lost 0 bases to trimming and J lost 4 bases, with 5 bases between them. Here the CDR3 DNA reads TGCGCCAGCAGCTTGGACTCATACAATGAGCAGTTCTTC. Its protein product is CASSLDSYNEQFF.

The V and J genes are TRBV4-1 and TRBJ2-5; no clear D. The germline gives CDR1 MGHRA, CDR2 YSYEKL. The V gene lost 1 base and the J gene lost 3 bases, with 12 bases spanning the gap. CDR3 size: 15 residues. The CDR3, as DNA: TGCGCCAGCAGCCAAGGGTCGTGGTCAGAAGAGACCCAGTACTTC. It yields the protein CASSQGSWSEETQYF.

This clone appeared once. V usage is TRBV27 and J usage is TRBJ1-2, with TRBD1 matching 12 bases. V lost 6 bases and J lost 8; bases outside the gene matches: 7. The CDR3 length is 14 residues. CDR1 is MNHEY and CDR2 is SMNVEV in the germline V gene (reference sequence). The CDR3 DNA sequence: TGTGCCAGCAGCCCAGGGACAGGGGGCGAGGGCTACACCTTC. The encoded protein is CASSPGTGGEGYTF.

CDR3 coding DNA: TGCGCCAGCAGCCCTGGCGGCGAGCGCGGAAACACCATATATTTT. This translates into CASSPGGERGNTIYF. The rearrangement links TRBV5-1 to TRBJ1-3; no clear D gene. Trimming left V 4 bases short and J 4 bases short, with 15 bases between. CDR1 and CDR2 from the germline V gene are SGHRS and YFSETQ. The CDR3 loop spans 15 amino acids.

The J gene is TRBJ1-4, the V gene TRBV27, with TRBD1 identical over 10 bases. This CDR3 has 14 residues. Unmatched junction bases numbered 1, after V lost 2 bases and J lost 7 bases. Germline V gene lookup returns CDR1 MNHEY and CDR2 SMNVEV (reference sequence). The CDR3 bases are TGTGCCAGCAGTTTACGGGACAGGGGTGAAAAACTGTTTTTT. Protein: CASSLRDRGEKLFF.

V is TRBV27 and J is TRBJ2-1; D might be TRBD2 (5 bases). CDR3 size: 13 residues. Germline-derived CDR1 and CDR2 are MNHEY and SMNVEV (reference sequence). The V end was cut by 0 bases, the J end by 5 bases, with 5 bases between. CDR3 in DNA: TGTGCCAGCAGTTTATCCGGGGACAATGAGCAGTTCTTC. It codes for CASSLSGDNEQFF.

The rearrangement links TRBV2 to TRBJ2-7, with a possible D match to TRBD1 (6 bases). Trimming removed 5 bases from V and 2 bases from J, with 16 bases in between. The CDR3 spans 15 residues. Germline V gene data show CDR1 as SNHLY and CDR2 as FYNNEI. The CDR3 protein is CASSNGTPYPYEQYV. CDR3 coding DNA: TGTGCCAGCAGTAACGGGACACCTTACCCCTACGAGCAGTACGTC.

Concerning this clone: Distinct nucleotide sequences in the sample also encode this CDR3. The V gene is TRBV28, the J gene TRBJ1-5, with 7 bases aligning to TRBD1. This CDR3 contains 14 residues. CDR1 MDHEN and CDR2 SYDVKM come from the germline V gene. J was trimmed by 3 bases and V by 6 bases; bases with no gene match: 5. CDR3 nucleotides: TGTGCCAGCAGCCCGACAGGGTTCAATCAGCCCCAGCATTTT. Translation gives CASSPTGFNQPQHF.

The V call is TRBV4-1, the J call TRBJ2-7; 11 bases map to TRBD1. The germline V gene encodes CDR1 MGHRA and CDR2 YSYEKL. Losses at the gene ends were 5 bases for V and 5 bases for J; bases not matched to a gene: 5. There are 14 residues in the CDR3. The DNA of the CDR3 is TGCGCCAGCAGCTGGGAGGGACAGGGGGACGAGCAGTACTTC. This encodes CASSWEGQGDEQYF.

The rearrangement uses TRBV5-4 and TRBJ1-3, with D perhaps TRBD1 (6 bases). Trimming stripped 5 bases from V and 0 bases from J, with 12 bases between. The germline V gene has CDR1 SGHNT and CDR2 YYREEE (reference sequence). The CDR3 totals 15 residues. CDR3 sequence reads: CASRMDSISGNTIYF. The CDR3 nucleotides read TGTGCCAGCAGGATGGACAGCATCTCTGGAAACACCATATATTTT.

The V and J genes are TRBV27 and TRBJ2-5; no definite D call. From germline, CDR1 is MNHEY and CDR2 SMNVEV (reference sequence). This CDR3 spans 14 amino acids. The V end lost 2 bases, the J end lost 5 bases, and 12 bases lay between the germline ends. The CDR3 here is CASSLRSSDETQYF. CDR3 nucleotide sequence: TGTGCCAGCAGTTTAAGGTCCAGCGATGAGACCCAGTACTTC.

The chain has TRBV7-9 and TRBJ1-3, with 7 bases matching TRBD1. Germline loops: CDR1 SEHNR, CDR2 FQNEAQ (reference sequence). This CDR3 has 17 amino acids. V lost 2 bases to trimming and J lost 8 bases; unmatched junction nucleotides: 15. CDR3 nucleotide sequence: TGTGCCAGCAGCTTATCGGGACAGCCGCTTGGCATGGACACCATATATTTT. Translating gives CASSLSGQPLGMDTIYF. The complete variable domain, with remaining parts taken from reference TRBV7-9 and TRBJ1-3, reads DTGVSQNPRHKITKRGQNVTFRCDPISEHNRLYWYRQTLGQGPEFLTYFQNEAQLEKSRLLSDRFSAERPKGSFSTLEIQRTEQGDSAMYLCASSLSGQPLGMDTIYFGEGSWLTVV.

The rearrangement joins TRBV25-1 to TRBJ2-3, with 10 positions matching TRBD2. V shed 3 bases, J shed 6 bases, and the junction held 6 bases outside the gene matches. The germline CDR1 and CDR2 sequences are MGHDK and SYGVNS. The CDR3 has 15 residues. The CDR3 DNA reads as TGTGCCAGCAGTGATCTAGCGGGGGATGGCGATACGCAGTATTTT. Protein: CASSDLAGDGDTQYF.

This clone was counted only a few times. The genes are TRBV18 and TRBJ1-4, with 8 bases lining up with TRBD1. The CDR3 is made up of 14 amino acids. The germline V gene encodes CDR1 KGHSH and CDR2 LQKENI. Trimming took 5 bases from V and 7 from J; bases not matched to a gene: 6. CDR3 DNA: TGTGCCAGCTCAACCAGGGGGCCGACTGAAAAACTGTTTTTT. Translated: CASSTRGPTEKLFF. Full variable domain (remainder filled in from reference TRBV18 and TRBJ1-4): NAGVMQNPRHLVRRRGQEARLRCSPMKGHSHVYWYRQLPEEGLKFMVYLQKENIIDESGMPKERFSAEFPKEGPSILRIQQVVRGDSAAYFCASSTRGPTEKLFFGSGTQLSVL.

The CDR3 loop reads CASSPGTVTYEQYF. As DNA, the CDR3 is TGTGCCAGCAGCCCCGGGACTGTAACCTACGAGCAGTACTTC. This chain uses TRBV11-3 with TRBJ2-7; TRBD2 might be the D (6 bases). Trimming took off 5 bases at V and 2 bases at J, with 13 bases between the two ends. This CDR3 spans 14 amino acids. CDR1 SGHNT and CDR2 YENEEA come from the germline V gene.

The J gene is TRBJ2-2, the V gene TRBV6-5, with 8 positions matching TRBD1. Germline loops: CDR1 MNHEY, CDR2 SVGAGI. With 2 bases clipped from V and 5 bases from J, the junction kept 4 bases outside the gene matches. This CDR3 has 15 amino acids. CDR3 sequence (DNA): TGTGCCAGCAGTTACCAGGGGGCAGAGACCGGGGAGCTGTTTTTT. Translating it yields CASSYQGAETGELFF.

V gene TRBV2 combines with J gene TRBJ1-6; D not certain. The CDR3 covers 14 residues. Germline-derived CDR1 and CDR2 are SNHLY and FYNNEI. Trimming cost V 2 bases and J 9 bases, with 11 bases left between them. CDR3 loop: CASSEYGMGSPLHF. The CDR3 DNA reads TGTGCCAGCAGTGAATACGGGATGGGTTCACCCCTCCACTTT. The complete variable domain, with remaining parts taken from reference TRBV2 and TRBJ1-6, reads EPEVTQTPSHQVTQMGQEVILRCVPISNHLYFYWYRQILGQKVEFLVSFYNNEISEKSEIFDDQFSVERPDGSNFTLKIRSTKLEDSAMYFCASSEYGMGSPLHFGNGTRLTVT.

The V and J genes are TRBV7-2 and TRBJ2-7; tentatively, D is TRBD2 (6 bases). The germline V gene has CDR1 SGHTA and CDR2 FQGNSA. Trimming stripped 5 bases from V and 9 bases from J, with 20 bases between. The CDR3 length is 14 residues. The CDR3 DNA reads TGTGCCAGCAGCCCGGGGAGGCATTCGGATTGGCAGTACGTC. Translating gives CASSPGRHSDWQYV.

The chain's CDR3 is CASSSPRLAGSREQYF. CDR3 in DNA: TGTGCCAGCAGTTCACCCCGACTAGCGGGAAGTCGCGAGCAGTACTTC. The gene calls are TRBV27 and TRBJ2-7; TRBD2 aligns across 11 bases. With V trimmed by 4 bases and J by 6 bases, 11 bases remained unmatched. Germline V gives CDR1 MNHEY, CDR2 SMNVEV (reference sequence). The CDR3 is made up of 16 amino acids.

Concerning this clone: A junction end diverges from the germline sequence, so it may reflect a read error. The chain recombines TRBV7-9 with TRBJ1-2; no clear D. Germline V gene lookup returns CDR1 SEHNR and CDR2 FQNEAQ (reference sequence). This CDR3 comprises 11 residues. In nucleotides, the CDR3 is TGTGCCAGCAGCGTAGGACTCGGGGTTTCCTTC. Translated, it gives CASSVGLGVSF. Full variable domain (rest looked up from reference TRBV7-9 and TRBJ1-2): DTGVSQNPRHKITKRGQNVTFRCDPISEHNRLYWYRQTLGQGPEFLTYFQNEAQLEKSRLLSDRFSAERPKGSFSTLEIQRTEQGDSAMYLCASSVGLGVSFGSGTRLTVV.

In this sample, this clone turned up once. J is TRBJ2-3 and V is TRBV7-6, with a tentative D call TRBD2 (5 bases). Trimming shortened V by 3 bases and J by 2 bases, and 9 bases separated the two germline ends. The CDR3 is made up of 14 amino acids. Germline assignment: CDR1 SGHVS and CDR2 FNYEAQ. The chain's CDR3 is CASSLPRATDTQYF. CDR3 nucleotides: TGTGCCAGCAGCTTGCCGCGGGCCACAGATACGCAGTATTTT.

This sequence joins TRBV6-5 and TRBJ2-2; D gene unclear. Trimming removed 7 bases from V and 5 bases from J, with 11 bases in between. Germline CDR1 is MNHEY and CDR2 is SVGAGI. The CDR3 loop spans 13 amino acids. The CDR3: CASKALPTGELFF. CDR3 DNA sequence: TGTGCCAGCAAAGCTCTCCCAACCGGGGAGCTGTTTTTT.

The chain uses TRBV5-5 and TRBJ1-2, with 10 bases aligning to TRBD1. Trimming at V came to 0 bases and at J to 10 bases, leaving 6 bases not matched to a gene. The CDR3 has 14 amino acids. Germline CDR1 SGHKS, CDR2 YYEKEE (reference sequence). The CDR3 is CASSLAPDRGDYTF. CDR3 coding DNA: TGTGCCAGCAGCTTGGCCCCGGACAGGGGGGACTACACCTTC.

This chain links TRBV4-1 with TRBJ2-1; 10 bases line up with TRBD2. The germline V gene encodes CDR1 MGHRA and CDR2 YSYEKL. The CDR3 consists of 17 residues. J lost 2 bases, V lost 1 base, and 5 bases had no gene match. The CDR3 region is CASSQGLLAGPYNEQFF. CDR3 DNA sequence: TGCGCCAGCAGCCAAGGCTTACTAGCGGGACCCTACAATGAGCAGTTCTTC.

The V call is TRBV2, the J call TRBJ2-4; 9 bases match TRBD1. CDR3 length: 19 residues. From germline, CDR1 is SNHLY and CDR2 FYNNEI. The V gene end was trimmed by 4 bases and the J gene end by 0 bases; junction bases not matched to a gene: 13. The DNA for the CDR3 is TGTGCCAGCAGTGGTCTCCGGGACAGGGTCCCTTTAGCCAAAAACATTCAGTACTTC. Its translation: CASSGLRDRVPLAKNIQYF.

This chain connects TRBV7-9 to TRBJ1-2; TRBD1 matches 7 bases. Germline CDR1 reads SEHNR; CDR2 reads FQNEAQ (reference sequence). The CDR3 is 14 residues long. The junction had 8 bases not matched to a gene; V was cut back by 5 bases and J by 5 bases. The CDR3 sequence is CASSLARDSYGYTF. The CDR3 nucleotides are TGTGCCAGCAGCCTGGCCCGGGACAGTTATGGCTACACCTTC. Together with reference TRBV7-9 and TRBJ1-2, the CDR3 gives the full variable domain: DTGVSQNPRHKITKRGQNVTFRCDPISEHNRLYWYRQTLGQGPEFLTYFQNEAQLEKSRLLSDRFSAERPKGSFSTLEIQRTEQGDSAMYLCASSLARDSYGYTFGSGTRLTVV.